This T cell receptor (beta chain) appears in the sequencing data of a study of shared clonotypes between healthy human individuals. Trimming stripped 4 bases from V and 0 bases from J, with 19 bases between. Germline V gene lookup returns CDR1 SEHNR and CDR2 FQNEAQ (reference sequence). CDR3 length equals 17 residues. For each subset, genomic DNA was distributed in equal portions over several immunoSEQ plates. Sequencing used immunoSEQ multiplex PCR; TCRdb keeps in-frame clones, though not all of them. Of about 1,900,000 clones listed, around 96% were seen once; the top ten hold approximately 1.2%. With regard to this clone: Its antigen is not identified.

The naive CD8 population came from CD45RO-negative cells selected for CCR7, without terminally differentiated effector memory CD45RA+ cells. Each donor was a Caucasian adult residing in Nashville, Tennessee. Findings and caveats of the study: Non-shared clonotypes displayed generation probabilities falling below those of clonotypes present in all four donors. Researchers found naive subsets generally carried larger estimated richness than memory subsets.

The sequenced sample consisted of naive CD8+ T cells sorted from blood. This TCR was recovered from a man younger than 35 in good health. V usage is TRBV7-9 and J usage is TRBJ2-7, with D possibly TRBD1 on 6 matching bases. The CDR3 DNA reads as TGTGCCAGCAGCTCGACGACGGACAGCCAGAGCTCCTACGAGCAGTACTTC. Protein sequence: CASSSTTDSQSSYEQYF. The variable domain in full, with the rest retrieved from reference TRBV7-9 and TRBJ2-7, is DTGVSQNPRHKITKRGQNVTFRCDPISEHNRLYWYRQTLGQGPEFLTYFQNEAQLEKSRLLSDRFSAERPKGSFSTLEIQRTEQGDSAMYLCASSSTTDSQSSYEQYFGPGTRLTVT.